This TCR beta chain is from a study of T cell changes during pregnancy in multiple sclerosis (dated by TCRdb to about 2019). General notes on the study: Changes in the T cell repertoire over the course of pregnancy were examined in this study in women with multiple sclerosis.

Comments on this clone: This clone's antigen is unknown. The input lacks base qualities; no much larger clone sits a single base away.

Libraries were made using the immunoSEQ multiplex PCR assay. TCRdb carries this immuneACCESS record with in-frame sequences only. Its versions omit some clonotypes, under half of them owing to an unresolved V gene in the studies checked, with the rest unexplained. This sample holds about 44,000 clones; 95% to 97% were observed only once. The biggest ten clones account for 0.75% to 0.9% of the sample. CDR1 and CDR2 are read off the germline V gene as ENHRY and SYGVKD. The CDR3 runs 14 amino acids, cysteine and phenylalanine included. Just CDR3 DNA is preserved here, 42 bases in frame from base 1. Trimming takes 6 bases from V and 0 bases from J, and the germline ends sit 9 bases apart.

The V and J segments used are TRBV10-3 and TRBJ1-5, with the D gene call left open. The sequencing used peripheral blood, collected in the second trimester of pregnancy. This clonotype originated in a female donor with multiple sclerosis, enrolled in a pregnancy study. The bases read TGTGCCATCAGCTTGGCTGATAGCAATCAGCCCCAGCATTTT. Protein translation: CAISLADSNQPQHF.